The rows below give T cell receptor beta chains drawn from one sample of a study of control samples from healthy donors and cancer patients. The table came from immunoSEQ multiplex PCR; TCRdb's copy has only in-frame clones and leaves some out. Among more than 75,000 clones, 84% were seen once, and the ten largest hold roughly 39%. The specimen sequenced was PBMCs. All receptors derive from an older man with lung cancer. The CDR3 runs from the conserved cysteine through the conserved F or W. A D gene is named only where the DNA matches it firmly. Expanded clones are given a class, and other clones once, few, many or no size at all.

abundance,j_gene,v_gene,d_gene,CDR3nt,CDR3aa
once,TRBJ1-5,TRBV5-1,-,TGCGCCAGCAGTACTGGGGTGGACCAGCCCCAGCATTTT,CASSTGVDQPQHF
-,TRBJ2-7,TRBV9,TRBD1,TGTGCCAGCAGCGCGACAGGGTCCGAGCAGTACTTC,CASSATGSEQYF
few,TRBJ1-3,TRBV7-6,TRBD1,TGTGCCAGCAAAGGACAGGGAGACATATATTTT,CASKGQGDIYF
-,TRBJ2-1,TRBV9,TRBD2,TGTGCCAGCAGCAACACAGGACTAGATGTTGATGAGCAGTTCTTC,CASSNTGLDVDEQFF
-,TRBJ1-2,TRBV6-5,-,TGTGCCAGAGCCGGAGGGGTCTCCTTCTATGGCTACACCTTC,CARAGGVSFYGYTF
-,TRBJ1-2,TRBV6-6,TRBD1,TGTGCCAGCAGTGCTACAGGGGCAGGGAACTATGGCTACACCTTC,CASSATGAGNYGYTF
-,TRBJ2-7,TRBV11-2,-,TGTGCCAGCGGATGGTCCCAGGGGAACTACGAGCAGTACTTC,CASGWSQGNYEQYF
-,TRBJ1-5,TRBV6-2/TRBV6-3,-,TGTGCCAGCAGTTACTCCTTCCGGGATAACGGCAATCAGCCCCAGCATTTT,CASSYSFRDNGNQPQHF
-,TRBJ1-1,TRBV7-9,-,TGTGCCAGCAGCTCCCCAGGGTCCTACACTGAAGCTTTCTTT,CASSSPGSYTEAFF
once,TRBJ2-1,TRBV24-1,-,TGTGCCACCAGTGATTTACGAAAAACGGGCCAGTTCTTC,CATSDLRKTGQFF
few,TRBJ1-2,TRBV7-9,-,TGTGCCAGCAGCCCCCAACGGGTCGGCGCCTATGGCTACACCTTC,CASSPQRVGAYGYTF
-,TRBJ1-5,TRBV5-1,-,TGCGCCAGCAGCCCGGCGGGGGGAACGGGCAATCAGCCCCAGCATTTT,CASSPAGGTGNQPQHF
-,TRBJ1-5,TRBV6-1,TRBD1,TGTGCCAGCAGTGACCCGGGACAGGTACGGAATCAGCCCCAGCATTTT,CASSDPGQVRNQPQHF
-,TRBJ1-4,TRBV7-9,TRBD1,TGTGCCAGCAGCCGGGGACAGGGTAGTAATGAAAAACTGTTTTTT,CASSRGQGSNEKLFF
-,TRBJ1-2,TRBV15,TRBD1,TGTGCCACCAGCAGAGATAGGGGACAGGGCGGCTATGGCTACACCTTC,CATSRDRGQGGYGYTF
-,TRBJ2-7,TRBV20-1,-,TGCAGTGCTAGTAGGGTACAGGGAAGAGACGAGCAGTACTTC,CSASRVQGRDEQYF
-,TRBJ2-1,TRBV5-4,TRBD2,TGTGCCAGCGGCGAGGCGGTAGCGGGGGGTTGGCAGTTCTTC,CASGEAVAGGWQFF
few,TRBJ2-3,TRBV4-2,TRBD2,TGTGCCAGCAGCCAAGCGGGGGGGCCCACAGATACGCAGTATTTT,CASSQAGGPTDTQYF
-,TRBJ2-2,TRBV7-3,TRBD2,TGTGCCAGCAGCTTACGGGAGGGACTAGTTTCGGCCGGGGAGCTGTTTTTT,CASSLREGLVSAGELFF
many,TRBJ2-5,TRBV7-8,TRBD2,TGTGCCAGCAGCCCCCGGCGACTAGCGGGGGGGCTGTACCAAGAGACCCAGTACTTC,CASSPRRLAGGLYQETQYF
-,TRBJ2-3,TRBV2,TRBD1,TGTGCCAGCAGCGGACCCACCGGGACAGGGGATGGCACAGATACGCAGTATTTT,CASSGPTGTGDGTDTQYF
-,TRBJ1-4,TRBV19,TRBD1,TGTGCCAGTAGTATATCCCGGACAGGGATCGGAGAAAAACTGTTTTTT,CASSISRTGIGEKLFF
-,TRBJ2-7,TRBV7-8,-,TGTGCCAGCAGCTTCGGGACCCGCGAGCAGTACTTC,CASSFGTREQYF
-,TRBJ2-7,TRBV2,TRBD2,TGTGCCAGCAACCGAAGGGCACTAGCGGGGGGGCTTACCCCATCCTACGAGCAGTACTTC,CASNRRALAGGLTPSYEQYF